This passage covers 20 T cell receptor beta chains from one sample sequenced in a study of control samples from healthy donors and cancer patients. Assay: immunoSEQ multiplex PCR; the TCRdb copy retains only in-frame clones and omits some. The data contain around 42,000 clones, over 65% of them seen just once; the ten biggest clones take up around 50%. Sequences were obtained from blood. Receptors originate from a man in his 60s in good health.

J is TRBJ1-5 and V is TRBV7-2; D remains ambiguous. This CDR3 has 15 residues. Germline CDR1 SGHTA, CDR2 FQGNSA. With 1 base removed from V and 4 bases from J, the gap between germline ends came to 11 bases. This CDR3 reads CASSLVQGPNQPQHF. The CDR3 coding sequence is TGTGCCAGCAGCTTAGTACAAGGACCGAATCAGCCCCAGCATTTT.

The gene calls are TRBV19 and TRBJ2-2; the D gene is possibly TRBD2 (5 bases). This CDR3 is built from 14 residues. From germline, CDR1 is LNHDA and CDR2 SQIVND (reference sequence). CDR3 bases: TGTGCAACCGGCGGGTGGGTGGCCACCGGGGAGCTGTTTTTT. Translation: CATGGWVATGELFF.

V and J are TRBV6-5 and TRBJ1-1; the D gene is possibly TRBD1 (6 bases). This CDR3 has 16 residues. Between the trimmed V and J ends, which lost 0 bases and 1 base, there was a span of 12 bases. Germline CDR1 MNHEY, CDR2 SVGAGI. The CDR3: CASSYSRGARNTEAFF. CDR3 sequence (DNA): TGTGCCAGCAGTTACTCCCGGGGGGCGAGGAACACTGAAGCTTTCTTT.

This clone has only a few counts. The rearrangement joins TRBV20-1 to TRBJ2-3; tentative D call: TRBD2 (6 bases). V lost 3 bases, J lost 3 bases, and 19 bases lay in between. The CDR3 sequence is 16 residues long. CDR1 is DFQATT and CDR2 is SNEGSKA in the germline V gene (reference sequence). CDR3 amino acids: CSASRARGYGTDTQYF. The CDR3, as DNA: TGCAGTGCTAGTCGGGCCCGGGGGTACGGTACAGATACGCAGTATTTT.

The genes are TRBV6-5 and TRBJ2-3; TRBD1 might be the D (6 bases). Trimming took 0 bases from V and 5 from J, leaving 9 bases between them. This CDR3 is 14 amino acids long. Germline V gives CDR1 MNHEY, CDR2 SVGAGI. CDR3 DNA: TGTGCCAGCAGTTACTCACAGGGTAGAGATACGCAGTATTTT. Its protein product is CASSYSQGRDTQYF.

The genes are TRBV4-3 and TRBJ1-4, with TRBD1 as a possible D gene (6 bases). Looked up from germline, CDR1 is LGHNA and CDR2 is YSLEER. CDR3 size: 15 residues. The V end lost 1 base, the J end lost 9 bases, and 15 bases lay between the germline ends. This chain's CDR3 is CASSQGSGQMKKLFF. DNA of the CDR3: TGCGCCAGCAGCCAAGGCAGTGGACAGATGAAAAAACTGTTTTTT.

The V and J genes are TRBV4-3 and TRBJ2-7, with D possibly matching TRBD1 (5 bases). With 4 bases removed from V and 5 bases from J, the gap between germline ends came to 18 bases. There are 15 residues in the CDR3. CDR1 LGHNA and CDR2 YSLEER come from the germline V gene. CDR3 DNA: TGCGCCAGCAGCCCAGAACAGGCGCCCGTTGACGAGCAGTACTTC. It codes for CASSPEQAPVDEQYF.

The chain joins TRBV29-1 to TRBJ2-3, with 12 bases identical to TRBD2. The CDR3 is made up of 17 amino acids. The J segment lost 6 bases and the V segment lost 3 bases, leaving 13 bases of the junction unmatched. Germline values: CDR1 SQVTM, CDR2 ANQGSEA. The CDR3 region is CSVESGTSGPSWDTQYF. As DNA, the CDR3 is TGCAGCGTTGAGTCCGGGACTAGCGGGCCTTCCTGGGATACGCAGTATTTT.

The chain couples TRBV10-3 to TRBJ2-4; D is possibly TRBD1 or TRBD2 (5 bases each). Trimming left V 2 bases short and J 9 bases short, with 8 bases between. This CDR3 is 12 amino acids long. CDR1 is ENHRY and CDR2 is SYGVKD in the germline V gene. CDR3 region: CAISEQGPIQYF. As DNA, the CDR3 is TGTGCCATCAGTGAGCAGGGACCCATTCAGTACTTC.

The chain carries TRBV7-9 and TRBJ2-2; possibly TRBD1 for D (5 bases). CDR3 length: 16 residues. Deletions cut 5 bases from V and 2 bases from J, with 15 bases between. Germline loops: CDR1 SEHNR, CDR2 FQNEAQ (reference sequence). Here the CDR3 reads CASSLRGRINTGELFF. CDR3 bases: TGTGCCAGCAGCCTAAGGGGCAGAATCAACACCGGGGAGCTGTTTTTT.

V usage is TRBV7-6 and J usage is TRBJ1-1, with unresolved D. Deletions cut 2 bases from V and 0 bases from J, with 19 bases between. This CDR3 is built from 18 residues. Germline values: CDR1 SGHVS, CDR2 FNYEAQ. This chain's CDR3 is CASSLIGGRGSMNTEAFF. The CDR3 coding sequence is TGTGCCAGCAGCTTAATTGGTGGGCGGGGTTCCATGAACACTGAAGCTTTCTTT.

V is TRBV18 and J is TRBJ2-7; 16 nucleotides align to TRBD2. Germline-derived CDR1 and CDR2 are KGHSH and LQKENI. J lost 2 bases, V lost 3 bases, and 4 bases had no gene match. The CDR3 runs 17 residues. In nucleotides, the CDR3 is TGTGCCAGCTCACCCCTTGGGACTAGCGGGGGGGCCTACGAGCAGTACTTC. This gives the protein CASSPLGTSGGAYEQYF.

This clone was counted a few times. The rearrangement uses TRBV28 and TRBJ1-2, with TRBD1 identical over 7 bases. J lost 8 bases, V lost 5 bases, and 11 bases had no gene match. The CDR3 sequence is 14 residues long. CDR1 MDHEN and CDR2 SYDVKM come from the germline V gene. CDR3 bases: TGTGCCAGCAGTAAAGGGGGCGCTACGGGGGGCTACACCTTC. Translated, it gives CASSKGGATGGYTF.

J is TRBJ2-3 and V is TRBV6-6, with no clear D. Trimming removed 0 bases at V and 2 bases at J, with 9 bases between. Per the germline V gene, CDR1 is MNHNY and CDR2 is SVGAGI (reference sequence). The CDR3 loop spans 15 amino acids. CDR3 region: CASSYSGPNTDTQYF. In DNA form, the CDR3 reads TGTGCCAGCAGTTACTCCGGACCCAACACAGATACGCAGTATTTT.

The chain is built from TRBV7-9 and TRBJ1-3, with no clear D. The germline V gene encodes CDR1 SEHNR and CDR2 FQNEAQ (reference sequence). The CDR3 has 12 residues. The germline V and J ends were trimmed by 6 bases and 6 bases, with 9 bases remaining between them. The CDR3 DNA follows: TGTGCCAGCAGTCCTGCCGTAAACACCATATATTTT. The encoded protein is CASSPAVNTIYF. Combining the CDR3 with reference TRBV7-9 and TRBJ1-3 gives the whole variable domain DTGVSQNPRHKITKRGQNVTFRCDPISEHNRLYWYRQTLGQGPEFLTYFQNEAQLEKSRLLSDRFSAERPKGSFSTLEIQRTEQGDSAMYLCASSPAVNTIYFGEGSWLTVV.

This clone was seen more than once but under ten times. This chain uses TRBV5-5 with TRBJ1-1; tentative D call: TRBD1 (6 bases). V gave up 4 bases and J gave up 4 bases, with 17 bases separating them. CDR3 length equals 15 residues. Germline V gene sequence: CDR1 SGHKS, CDR2 YYEKEE (reference sequence). The CDR3 nucleotides are TGTGCCAGCAGCGCCAGAGGGGGGAGCGGCACTGAAGCTTTCTTT. It translates to CASSARGGSGTEAFF.

The rearrangement links TRBV4-1 to TRBJ2-3, with 13 bases lining up with TRBD2. The CDR3 sequence is 17 residues long. Germline V CDR1 and CDR2: MGHRA, YSYEKL. Trimming at V came to 4 bases and at J to 2 bases, leaving 6 bases not matched to a gene. The CDR3 is CASSLETSGGFTDTQYF. The CDR3 DNA reads as TGCGCCAGCAGCCTCGAGACTAGCGGGGGGTTCACAGATACGCAGTATTTT.

This rearrangement joins TRBV7-2 to TRBJ1-5; a possible D gene is TRBD1 (6 bases). CDR1 SGHTA and CDR2 FQGNSA come from the germline V gene. This CDR3 is built from 16 residues. Trimming pared 4 bases from V and 0 bases from J, leaving 13 bases between. The CDR3 nucleotides read TGTGCCAGCAGCTCGACCGGGACAATTAGCAATCAGCCCCAGCATTTT. It translates to CASSSTGTISNQPQHF.

This clone was recorded a few times. The chain uses TRBV29-1 and TRBJ2-7; D remains ambiguous. Germline assignment: CDR1 SQVTM and CDR2 ANQGSEA. V lost 5 bases to trimming and J lost 1 base, with 3 bases between them. CDR3 length: 10 residues. The chain's CDR3 is CSVRSYEQYF. As DNA, the CDR3 is TGCAGCGTTCGTTCCTACGAGCAGTACTTC.

This chain joins TRBV19 and TRBJ2-1; 12 bases are a match to TRBD2. Trimming took 4 bases from V and 0 from J; bases not matched to a gene: 7. Looked up from germline, CDR1 is LNHDA and CDR2 is SQIVND (reference sequence). The CDR3 loop spans 18 amino acids. The CDR3 protein is CASSTTRLAGVSYNEQFF. The CDR3 DNA reads as TGTGCCAGTAGTACCACTAGACTAGCGGGAGTCTCCTACAATGAGCAGTTCTTC.